The subject of this entry is one TCR beta chain. V gave up 6 bases and J gave up 8 bases, with 16 bases separating them. The germline V gene has CDR1 MNHNS and CDR2 SASEGT. This CDR3 is 13 amino acids long. The data derive from a study of T cell repertoires in aging, cancer and after chemotherapy. Study information: Pre- and post-chemotherapy samples were paired from chronic lymphocytic leukemia patients treated with fludarabine- or bendamustine-based regimens.

TCR beta rearrangements were amplified from peripheral blood genomic DNA. Multiplex touch-down PCR with TRB-A/B primers amplified rearranged V-D-J TRB sequences. TCRdb reanalysed the multiplex PCR reads using MiXCR and keeps one entry per CDR3 protein. Of some 6,100 distinct CDR3 sequences in the sample, under 40% are singletons; the top ten hold roughly 45%. Sequencing was carried out using blood. The sequence was obtained from a human donor with a blood cancer. The chain combines TRBV6-1 with TRBJ1-2; weak D call: TRBD1 (6 bases). Written as DNA, the CDR3 is TGTGCCAGCAGCTTGGAAGGGGGGGAAGGCTACACCTTC. Its translation is CASSLEGGEGYTF.